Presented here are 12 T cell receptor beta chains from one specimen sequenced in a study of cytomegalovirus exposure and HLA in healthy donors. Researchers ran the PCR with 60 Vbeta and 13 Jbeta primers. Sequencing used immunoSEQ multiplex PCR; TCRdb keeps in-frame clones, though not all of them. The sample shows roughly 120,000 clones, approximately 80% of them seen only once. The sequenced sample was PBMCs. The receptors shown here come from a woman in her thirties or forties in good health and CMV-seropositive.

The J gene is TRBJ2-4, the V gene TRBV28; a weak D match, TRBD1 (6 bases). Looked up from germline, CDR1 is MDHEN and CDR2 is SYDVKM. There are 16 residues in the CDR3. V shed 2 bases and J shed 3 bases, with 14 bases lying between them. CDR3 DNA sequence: TGTGCCAGCAGTTTAACACAGGGAACGGGCAAAAACATTCAGTACTTC. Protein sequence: CASSLTQGTGKNIQYF.

The CDR3 DNA reads as TGTGCCAGCAGTCAAGGGACTAGCGGGAGCTACGAGCAGTACTTC. Translated: CASSQGTSGSYEQYF. This chain joins TRBV2 and TRBJ2-7, with 14 positions matching TRBD2. The V gene's germline CDR1 is SNHLY and CDR2 FYNNEI. V dropped 5 bases and J dropped 3; count of bases not matched to a gene: 3. The CDR3 loop spans 15 amino acids.

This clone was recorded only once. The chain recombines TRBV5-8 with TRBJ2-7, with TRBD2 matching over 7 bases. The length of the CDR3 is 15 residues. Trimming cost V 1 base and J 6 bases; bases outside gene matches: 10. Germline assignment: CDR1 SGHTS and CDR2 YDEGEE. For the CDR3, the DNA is TGTGCCAGCAGCTTGACCCCCGGGAGCGGGGTCGAGCAGTACTTC. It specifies CASSLTPGSGVEQYF.

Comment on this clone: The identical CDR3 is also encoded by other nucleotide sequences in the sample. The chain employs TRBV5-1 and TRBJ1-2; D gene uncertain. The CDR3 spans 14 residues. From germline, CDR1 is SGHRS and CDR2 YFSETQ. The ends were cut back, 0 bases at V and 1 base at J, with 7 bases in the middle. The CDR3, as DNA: TGCGCCAGCAGCTTGGGAGGCAGTAACTATGGCTACACCTTC. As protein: CASSLGGSNYGYTF.

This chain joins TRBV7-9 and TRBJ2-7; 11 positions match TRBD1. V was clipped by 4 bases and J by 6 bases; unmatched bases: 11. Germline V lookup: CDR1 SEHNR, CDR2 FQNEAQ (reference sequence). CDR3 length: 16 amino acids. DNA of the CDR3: TGTGCCAGCAGCTCCAACCGGGACAGGGGGGTCGGCGAGCAGTACTTC. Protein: CASSSNRDRGVGEQYF.

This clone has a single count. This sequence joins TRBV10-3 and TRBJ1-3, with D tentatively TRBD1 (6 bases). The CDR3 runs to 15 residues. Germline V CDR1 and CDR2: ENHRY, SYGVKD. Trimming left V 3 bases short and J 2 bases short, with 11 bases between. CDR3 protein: CAISDDRSAGNTIYF. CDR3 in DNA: TGTGCCATCAGTGATGACAGGAGTGCTGGAAACACCATATATTTT.

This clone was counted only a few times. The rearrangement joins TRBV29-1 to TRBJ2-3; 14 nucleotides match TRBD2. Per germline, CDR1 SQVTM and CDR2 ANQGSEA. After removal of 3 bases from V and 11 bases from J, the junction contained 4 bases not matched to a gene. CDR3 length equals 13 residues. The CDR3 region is CSVDGTSGSVQYF. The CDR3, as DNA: TGCAGCGTTGATGGGACTAGCGGGAGTGTGCAGTATTTT.

CDR3 loop: CAWSGWAPYNEQFF. For the CDR3, the DNA is TGTGCCTGGAGTGGCTGGGCGCCGTACAATGAGCAGTTCTTC. The chain employs TRBV30 and TRBJ2-1; unclear D gene. The length of the CDR3 is 14 residues. In germline, CDR1 is GTSNPN, CDR2 SVGIG (reference sequence). The ends were cut back, 1 base at V and 4 bases at J, with 11 bases in the middle.

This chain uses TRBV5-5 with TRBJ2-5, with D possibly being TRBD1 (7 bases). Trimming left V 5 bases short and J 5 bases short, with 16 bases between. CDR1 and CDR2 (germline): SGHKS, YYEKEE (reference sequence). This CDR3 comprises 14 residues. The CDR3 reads CASSFGQEGETQYF. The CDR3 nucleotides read TGTGCCAGCAGTTTCGGACAGGAGGGGGAGACCCAGTACTTC.

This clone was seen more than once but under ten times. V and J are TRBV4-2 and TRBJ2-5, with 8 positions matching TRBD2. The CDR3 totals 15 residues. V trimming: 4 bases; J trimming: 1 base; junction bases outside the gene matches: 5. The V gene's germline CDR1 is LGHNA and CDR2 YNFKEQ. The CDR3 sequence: CASSRAGASQETQYF. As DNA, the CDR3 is TGTGCCAGCAGCCGAGCGGGGGCCTCCCAAGAGACCCAGTACTTC.

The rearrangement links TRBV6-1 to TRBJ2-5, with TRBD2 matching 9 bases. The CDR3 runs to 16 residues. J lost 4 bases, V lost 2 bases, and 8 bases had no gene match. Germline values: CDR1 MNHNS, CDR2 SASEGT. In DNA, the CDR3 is TGTGCCAGCAGTGAACTAGCGGGGAGAATAACAGAGACCCAGTACTTC. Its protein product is CASSELAGRITETQYF.

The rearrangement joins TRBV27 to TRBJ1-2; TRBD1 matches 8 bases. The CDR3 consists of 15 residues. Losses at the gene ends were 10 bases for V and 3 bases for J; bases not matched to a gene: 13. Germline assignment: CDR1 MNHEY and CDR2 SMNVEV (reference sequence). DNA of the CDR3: TGTGCCAACCTTAAACAGGGGGAGAGGGACTATGGCTACACCTTC. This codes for CANLKQGERDYGYTF.